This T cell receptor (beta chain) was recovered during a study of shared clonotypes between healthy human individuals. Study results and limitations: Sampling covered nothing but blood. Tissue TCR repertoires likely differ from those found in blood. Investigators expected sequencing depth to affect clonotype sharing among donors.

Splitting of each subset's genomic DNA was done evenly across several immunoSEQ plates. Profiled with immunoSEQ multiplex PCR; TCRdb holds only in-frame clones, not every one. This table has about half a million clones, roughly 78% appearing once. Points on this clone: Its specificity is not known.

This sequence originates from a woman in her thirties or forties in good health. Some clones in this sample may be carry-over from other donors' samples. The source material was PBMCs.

CDR3 sequence (DNA): TGTGCCAGCAGCCAGGGACAGGGAAGCAATCAGCCCCAGCATTTT. This sequence encodes CASSQGQGSNQPQHF. The chain links TRBV27 to TRBJ1-5; 9 nucleotides agree with TRBD1. Germline V gives CDR1 MNHEY, CDR2 SMNVEV (reference sequence). The CDR3 loop spans 15 amino acids. The junction had 4 bases not matched to a gene; V was cut back by 6 bases and J by 1 base.